These T cell receptor beta chains were read from a single sample in a study of OX40 agonist ivuxolimab in advanced cancers. The protocol was immunoSEQ multiplex PCR, while the TCRdb copy is restricted to in-frame clones and leaves out a portion. The sample holds 25,000 to 30,000 clones, around 85% seen once. The specimen comprised CD4+ or CD8+ T cells sorted from blood, sampled in a trial of the OX40 agonist ivuxolimab. The receptor set was obtained from an adult with an advanced solid tumor such as melanoma, head and neck, liver or kidney cancer. Both conserved end residues are part of each CDR3. The D gene is left open where the match is weak. Size values are once, few and many counts, or a class for expanded clones, and some rows have none.

d_call j_call v_call clone_size cdr3_nt cdr3_aa
. TRBJ2-1 TRBV7-8 . TGTGCCAGCAGCTTAGGGGCGGGGCCTACCTACAATGAGCAGTTCTTC CASSLGAGPTYNEQFF
TRBD1 TRBJ2-3 TRBV30 . TGTGCCTGGAGTCCCGACAGGGGTTATACGCAGTATTTT CAWSPDRGYTQYF
TRBD2 TRBJ2-7 TRBV7-9 . TGTGCCAGCAGCTCCCTCCTAGCGGGAGGGCACTACGAGCAGTACTTC CASSSLLAGGHYEQYF
TRBD1 TRBJ2-7 TRBV7-9 . TGTGCCAGCAGCCTTGGGACAGGGTCCTACGAGCAGTACTTC CASSLGTGSYEQYF
TRBD2 TRBJ2-1 TRBV13 . TGTGCCAGCAGCGAGAGCGGGAGGGCCCGGGTTAGTGAGCAGTTCTTC CASSESGRARVSEQFF
. TRBJ2-5 TRBV15 . TGTGCCACCAGCAGAACCCGGGCCCGCCAAGAGACCCAGTACTTC CATSRTRARQETQYF
TRBD1 TRBJ1-2 TRBV7-9 . TGTGCCAGCAGCCGTGGGACAGCTTATGGCTACACCTTC CASSRGTAYGYTF
. TRBJ1-6 TRBV4-3 few TGCGCCAGCAGCGACCGACCTAATTCACCCCTCCACTTT CASSDRPNSPLHF
. TRBJ1-1 TRBV6-5 once TGTGCCAGCAGTTACTCGATGGGGGGAAAAGCTTTCTTT CASSYSMGGKAFF
. TRBJ2-5 TRBV30 . TGTGCCTGGCGACTGGCGCGGGAGACCCAGTACTTC CAWRLARETQYF
TRBD1 TRBJ1-1 TRBV9 . TGTGCCAGCAGCGTGGAGGGGGCAGGCACTGAAGCTTTCTTT CASSVEGAGTEAFF
. TRBJ1-5 TRBV19 few TGTGCCAGTAGTATGCCAGGGTATCGTCAGCCCCAGCATTTT CASSMPGYRQPQHF
. TRBJ1-2 TRBV29-1 . TGCAGCATGAAGACAGGTGCTAACTATGGCTACACCTTC CSMKTGANYGYTF
. TRBJ2-1 TRBV4-1 . TGCGCCAGCAGCCATCCTATCCAACCAACAGGGAGCGATGAGCAGTTCTTC CASSHPIQPTGSDEQFF
. TRBJ2-6 TRBV13 . TGTGCCAGCCGGACTGCCTCTGGGGCCAACGTCCTGACTTTC CASRTASGANVLTF
. TRBJ1-6 TRBV4-3 . TGCGCCAGCAGCCAAGACGCTCCCCCCAGAAATTCACCCCTCCACTTT CASSQDAPPRNSPLHF
. TRBJ2-5 TRBV6-5 . TGTGCCAGCAGTTATCTGGGCGGCCCTCAAGAGACCCAGTACTTC CASSYLGGPQETQYF
. TRBJ2-3 TRBV9 . TGTGCCAGCAGCGTAGGGCGCACAGATACGCAGTATTTT CASSVGRTDTQYF
. TRBJ2-1 TRBV6-6 . TGTGCCAGCACCTCGACTTGGAATGAGCAGTTCTTC CASTSTWNEQFF
. TRBJ2-3 TRBV6-6 . TGTGCCAGCAGTTCCCTGGGCATTGGCACAGATACGCAGTATTTT CASSSLGIGTDTQYF
TRBD1 TRBJ2-6 TRBV6-5 . TGTGCCAGCAGATACAGGGGCTCTGGGGCCAACGTCCTGACTTTC CASRYRGSGANVLTF
TRBD2 TRBJ2-7 TRBV9 once TGTGCCAGCAGCGCCTCCGGGACTAGCAAGTCCTACGAGCAGTACTTC CASSASGTSKSYEQYF
TRBD2 TRBJ2-1 TRBV27 few TGTGCCAGCAGTAGACTAGCGGGAAAGGATGAGCAGTTCTTC CASSRLAGKDEQFF
TRBD1 TRBJ1-2 TRBV4-3 . TGCGCCAGCAGCCAAGATAGACAGGGAAGTAGTGGCTACACCTTC CASSQDRQGSSGYTF
. TRBJ1-1 TRBV7-9 . TGTGCCAGCCACCCACCCGGCGCGAACACTGAAGCTTTCTTT CASHPPGANTEAFF
TRBD1 TRBJ1-2 TRBV27 . TGTGCCAGCAGTCTCGGACAGGGGTATGGCTACACCTTC CASSLGQGYGYTF
. TRBJ2-6 TRBV6-1 . TGTGCCAGCAGTGGAGTTTTCTCTGGGGCCAACGTCCTGACTTTC CASSGVFSGANVLTF
TRBD2 TRBJ2-1 TRBV7-6 . TGTGCCAGCAGCTATCTAGCGGGAGGCGTCAATGAGCAGTTCTTC CASSYLAGGVNEQFF
. TRBJ2-1 TRBV7-2 . TGTGCCAGCAGCCTGGGACCAAGCTCCTACAATGAGCAGTTCTTC CASSLGPSSYNEQFF
. TRBJ2-5 TRBV29-1 . TGCAGCGTTGAGGGGGGACCCCAACGGGAGACCCAGTACTTC CSVEGGPQRETQYF
. TRBJ1-1 TRBV7-6 . TGTGCCAGCAGCTACCCGAGGGGACATATGAACACTGAAGCTTTCTTT CASSYPRGHMNTEAFF
. TRBJ2-7 TRBV4-2 . TGTGCCAGCAGCCAAGGAGGGGGGCTCGCACCCGAGCAGTACTTC CASSQGGGLAPEQYF
. TRBJ1-1 TRBV7-9 . TGTGCCAGCATCTCGGGGGGGGTATCAGCTTTCTTT CASISGGVSAFF
. TRBJ2-6 TRBV19 . TGTGCCAGTAGTATTCAGCAGTACTCTGGGGCCAACGTCCTGACTTTC CASSIQQYSGANVLTF
TRBD2 TRBJ2-1 TRBV6-5 . TGTGCCAGCCGCAACGGGCGGGGGGGCTACAATGAGCAGTTCTTC CASRNGRGGYNEQFF
TRBD2 TRBJ2-7 TRBV6-5 . TGTGCCAGCAGTTACTCGGTTAGCGGGAGGCTGTACGAGCAGTACTTC CASSYSVSGRLYEQYF
. TRBJ1-6 TRBV4-1 . TGCGCCAGCAGCCAAGATCAGGGTTATTCACCCCTCCACTTT CASSQDQGYSPLHF
TRBD1 TRBJ2-1 TRBV5-4 once TGTGCCACCGACAGGGGCCAACACAATGAGCAGTTCTTC CATDRGQHNEQFF
. TRBJ1-5 TRBV11-2 . TGTGCCAGCAGTTCTCTAGGAGGCAATCAGCCCCAGCATTTT CASSSLGGNQPQHF
. TRBJ1-2 TRBV1 few TGCACCAGCAGCCAGAACAGGGGCCGGTATGGCTACACCTTC CTSSQNRGRYGYTF
. TRBJ1-5 TRBV4-1 . TGCGCCAGCAGCAACAGGGCTCTCCCTAATCAGCCCCAGCATTTT CASSNRALPNQPQHF
TRBD2 TRBJ2-1 TRBV9 . TGTGCCAGCAGCGTAAGGACTAGCGGGGGCTCCTACAATGAGCAGTTCTTC CASSVRTSGGSYNEQFF